This T cell receptor beta chain appears in the sequencing data of a study of control samples from healthy donors and cancer patients. Profiling relied on immunoSEQ multiplex PCR, and the TCRdb table lists in-frame clones only, not all of them. The data hold about 63,000 clones, with about 82% observed a single time. Trimming at V came to 4 bases and at J to 0 bases, leaving 7 bases not matched to a gene. Germline lookup yields CDR1 SGHDT and CDR2 YYEEEE. This CDR3 comprises 16 residues. The source is a man aged 40-55 years in good health. The sample was blood. The J gene is TRBJ2-1, the V gene TRBV5-6; 7 nucleotides align to TRBD1. The CDR3 reads CASSADRDPSYNEQFF. CDR3 bases: TGTGCCAGCAGCGCCGACAGGGATCCCTCCTACAATGAGCAGTTCTTC.